This TCR beta chain stems from a study of CD8 T cells in ankylosing spondylitis. General observations from the study: Clones linked with disease were CD8+ and fairly uncommon in the peripheral blood.

This clonotype was seen only a few times. Its antigen is undetermined. Each CDR3 protein gets one entry after TCRdb re-called the 5' RACE reads with MiXCR. The data hold more than 95,000 distinct CDR3 sequences, with almost 8.5% observed a single time. The CDR3 totals 16 residues. V was cut by 6 bases and J by 1 base, with 18 bases left in between. The germline V gene encodes CDR1 DFQATT and CDR2 SNEGSKA (reference sequence). The receptor's source is a male donor with ankylosing spondylitis or in good health (not recorded which). V usage is TRBV20-1 and J usage is TRBJ2-2; D is uncertain. The specimen was blood, either unsorted or a sorted T cell fraction (not recorded which). The DNA of the CDR3 is TGCAGTGCCGCGACTGACATTTCATTGAACACCGGGGAGCTGTTTTTT. Translation: CSAATDISLNTGELFF.